This entry describes one T cell receptor (beta chain). Antigen: not known. CDR1 and CDR2 (germline): LNHDA, SQIVND (reference sequence). The CDR3 loop spans 15 amino acids. With V trimmed by 5 bases and J by 6 bases, 9 bases remained unmatched. Some clones are missing from TCRdb's copy, which holds only in-frame ones; the method was immunoSEQ multiplex PCR. This repertoire shows under 1,100,000 clones, roughly 80% found once; its top ten account for approximately 1.5%. The entry originates in a study of shared clonotypes between healthy human individuals. About the research overall: The donors, two women and three men, were aged 18 to 49. Points from the study as a whole: It was anticipated that sequencing depth would influence how many clonotypes donors shared. Rarefaction demonstrated incomplete sorted-subset sequencing despite large depth. Clonotypes not shared had lower generation probabilities than those common to all four donors.

This receptor was taken from a young man in good health. V is TRBV19 and J is TRBJ2-2; 7 positions match TRBD1. What was sequenced was memory CD4+ T cells sorted from blood. As to subset: CD45RA-negative fraction. The CDR3 sequence is CASSPGNTGAGELFF. As DNA, the CDR3 is TGTGCCAGTAGTCCTGGGAATACAGGGGCCGGGGAGCTGTTTTTT.